This TCR beta chain was captured in a study of high-grade serous ovarian cancer treatment subgroups. Tumor samples were taken before definitive surgery or chemotherapy. Notes on the study in general: The analyses considered CDR3 and ignored CDR1 and CDR2. These tumor repertoires lack spatial information from bulk sequencing. Higher neoantigen levels went with greater TCR clonal relatedness.

CDR1 and CDR2 (germline): MDHEN, SYDVKM. Trimming cost V 6 bases and J 4 bases; bases outside gene matches: 8. The length of the CDR3 is 14 residues. Measured with immunoSEQ multiplex PCR; TCRdb has only the in-frame clones, and not every one. Of more than 350 clones in the sample, around 79% were seen once. Only a few counts were recorded for this clone. Antigen unknown. The TCR comes from a human donor with high-grade serous ovarian cancer. Sequenced input: tumor tissue. The chain employs TRBV28 and TRBJ1-2; 7 bases are a match to TRBD1. CDR3 sequence: CASRIDRASYGYTF. Written as DNA, the CDR3 is TGTGCCAGCAGGATTGACAGGGCCTCCTATGGCTACACCTTC.